This T cell receptor beta chain was observed in a study of radiation and T cells in renal cell carcinoma. Study as a whole: Nephrectomy followed 15 Gy stereotactic body radiation by 4 weeks.

The CDR3 loop spans 15 amino acids. Germline lookup yields CDR1 SGHKS and CDR2 YYEKEE (reference sequence). Deletions cut 4 bases from V and 1 base from J, with 11 bases between. Broader study findings: Baseline intratumoral clonotype presence is unknown without pretreatment biopsies.

As for time point: blood 2 weeks post-SBRT. Treatment meaning: 15 Gy SBRT to primary tumor, nephrectomy 4 weeks later. Using immunoSEQ multiplex PCR, the repertoire was profiled, and TCRdb retains in-frame clones only, with some absent. The sample holds fewer than 55,000 clones, 75% to 90% seen once. Remarks on this clone: The antigen is undetermined.

The TCR sequence derives from a woman in her sixties or seventies with renal cell carcinoma. The source was blood, collected from a patient whose treatment included radiotherapy and nephrectomy. The chain is built from TRBV5-5 and TRBJ1-4; D gene unclear. This CDR3 reads CASSPVGVTNEKLFF. CDR3 DNA sequence: TGTGCCAGCAGCCCAGTGGGAGTAACTAATGAAAAACTGTTTTTT. Complete variable domain (other parts from reference TRBV5-5 and TRBJ1-4): DAGVTQSPTHLIKTRGQQVTLRCSPISGHKSVSWYQQVLGQGPQFIFQYYEKEERGRGNFPDRFSARQFPNYSSELNVNALLLGDSALYLCASSPVGVTNEKLFFGSGTQLSVL.